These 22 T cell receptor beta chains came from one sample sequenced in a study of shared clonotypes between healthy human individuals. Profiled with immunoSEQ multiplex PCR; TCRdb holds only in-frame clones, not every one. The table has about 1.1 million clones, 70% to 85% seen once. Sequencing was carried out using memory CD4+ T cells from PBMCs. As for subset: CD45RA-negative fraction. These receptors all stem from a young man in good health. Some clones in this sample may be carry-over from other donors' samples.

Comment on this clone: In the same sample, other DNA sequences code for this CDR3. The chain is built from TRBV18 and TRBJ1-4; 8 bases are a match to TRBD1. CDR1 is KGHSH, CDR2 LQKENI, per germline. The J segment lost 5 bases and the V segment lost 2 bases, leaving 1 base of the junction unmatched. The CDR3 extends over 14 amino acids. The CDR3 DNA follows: TGTGCCAGCTCACCAGGGACAGGAAATGAAAAACTGTTTTTT. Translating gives CASSPGTGNEKLFF.

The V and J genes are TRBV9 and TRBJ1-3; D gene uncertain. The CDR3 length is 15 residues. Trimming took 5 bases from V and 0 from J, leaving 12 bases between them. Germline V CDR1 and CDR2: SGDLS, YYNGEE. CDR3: CASRSVGYSGNTIYF. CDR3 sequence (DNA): TGTGCCAGCAGGTCGGTTGGGTACTCTGGAAACACCATATATTTT.

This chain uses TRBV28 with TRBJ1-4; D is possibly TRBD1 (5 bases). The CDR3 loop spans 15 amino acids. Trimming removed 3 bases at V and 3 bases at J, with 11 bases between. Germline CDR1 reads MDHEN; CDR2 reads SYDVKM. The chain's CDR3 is CASSLGGVANEKLFF. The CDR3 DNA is TGTGCCAGCAGTTTGGGGGGAGTAGCTAATGAAAAACTGTTTTTT.

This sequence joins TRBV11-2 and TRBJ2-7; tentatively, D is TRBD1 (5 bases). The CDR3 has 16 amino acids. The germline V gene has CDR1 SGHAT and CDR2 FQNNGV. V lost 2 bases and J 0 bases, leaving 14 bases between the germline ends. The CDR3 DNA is TGTGCCAGCAGCTTATATTGGACACCGAACTCCTACGAGCAGTACTTC. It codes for CASSLYWTPNSYEQYF.

Written as DNA, the CDR3 is TGTGCCAGCAGCTTGGGGCAGGGGCCCACCTACGAGCAGTACTTC. Translating gives CASSLGQGPTYEQYF. The V and J genes are TRBV11-3 and TRBJ2-5; D possibly corresponds to TRBD1 (6 bases). The better agreement between TRBJ2-7 and the DNA end casts doubt on the J call. CDR3 length equals 15 residues. Germline CDR1 is SGHNT and CDR2 is YENEEA.

As DNA, the CDR3 is TGTGCCAGCAGTTTTAAGGGTGGGTTGAATGGCTACACCTTC. It specifies CASSFKGGLNGYTF. The chain joins TRBV27 to TRBJ1-2; D is undetermined. The ends were cut back, 3 bases at V and 6 bases at J, with 14 bases in the middle. Per germline, CDR1 MNHEY and CDR2 SMNVEV (reference sequence). CDR3 size: 14 residues.

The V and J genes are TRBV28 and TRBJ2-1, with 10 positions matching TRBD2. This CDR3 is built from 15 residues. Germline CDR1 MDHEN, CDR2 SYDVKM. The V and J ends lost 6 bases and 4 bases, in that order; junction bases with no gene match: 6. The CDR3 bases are TGTGCCAGCAGGCTAGGACTAGCGGTATACAATGAGCAGTTCTTC. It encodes CASRLGLAVYNEQFF.

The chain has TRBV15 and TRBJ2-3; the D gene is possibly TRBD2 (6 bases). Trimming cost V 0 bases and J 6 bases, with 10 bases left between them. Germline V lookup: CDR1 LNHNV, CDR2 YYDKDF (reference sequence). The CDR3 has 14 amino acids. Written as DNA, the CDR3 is TGTGCCACCAGCAGAGATTACGCGGGGGATACGCAGTATTTT. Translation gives CATSRDYAGDTQYF.

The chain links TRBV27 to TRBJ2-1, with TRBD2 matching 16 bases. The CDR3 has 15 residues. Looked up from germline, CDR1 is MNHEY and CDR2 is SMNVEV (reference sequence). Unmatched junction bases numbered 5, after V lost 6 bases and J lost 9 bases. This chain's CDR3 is CASREGTSGRGEQFF. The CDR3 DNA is TGTGCCAGCAGAGAAGGGACTAGCGGGAGGGGTGAGCAGTTCTTC.

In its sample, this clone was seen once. The CDR3 is CASSSAGTSEETQYF. The DNA of the CDR3 is TGCGCCAGCAGCAGCGCCGGGACCAGTGAAGAGACCCAGTACTTC. The chain recombines TRBV5-1 with TRBJ2-5; D is perhaps TRBD1 or TRBD2 (5 bases each). The CDR3 has 15 residues. Trimming left V 4 bases short and J 3 bases short, with 16 bases between. Germline CDR1 is SGHRS and CDR2 is YFSETQ. The entire variable domain, with the rest obtained from reference TRBV5-1 and TRBJ2-5, is as follows: KAGVTQTPRYLIKTRGQQVTLSCSPISGHRSVSWYQQTPGQGLQFLFEYFSETQRNKGNFPGRFSGRQFSNSRSEMNVSTLELGDSALYLCASSSAGTSEETQYFGPGTRLLVL.

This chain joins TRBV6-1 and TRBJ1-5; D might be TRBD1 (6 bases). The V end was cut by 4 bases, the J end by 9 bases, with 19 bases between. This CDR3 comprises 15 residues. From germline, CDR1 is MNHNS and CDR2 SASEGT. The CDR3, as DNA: TGTGCCAGCAGTGCGGGGGCTCCATTCTTAGGGCCCCAGCATTTT. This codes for CASSAGAPFLGPQHF.

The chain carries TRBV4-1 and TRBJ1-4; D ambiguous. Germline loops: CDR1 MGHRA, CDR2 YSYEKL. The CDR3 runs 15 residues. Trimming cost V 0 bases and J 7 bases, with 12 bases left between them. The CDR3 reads CASSQDSRSSEKLFF. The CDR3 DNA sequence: TGCGCCAGCAGCCAAGATTCCAGGAGCAGTGAAAAACTGTTTTTT.

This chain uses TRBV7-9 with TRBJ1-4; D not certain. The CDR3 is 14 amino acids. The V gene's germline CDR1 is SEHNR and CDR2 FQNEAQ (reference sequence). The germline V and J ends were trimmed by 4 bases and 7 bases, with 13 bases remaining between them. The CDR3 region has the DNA TGTGCCAGCAGCTATCTGGGCAGTGGTGAAAAACTGTTTTTT. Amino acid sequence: CASSYLGSGEKLFF.

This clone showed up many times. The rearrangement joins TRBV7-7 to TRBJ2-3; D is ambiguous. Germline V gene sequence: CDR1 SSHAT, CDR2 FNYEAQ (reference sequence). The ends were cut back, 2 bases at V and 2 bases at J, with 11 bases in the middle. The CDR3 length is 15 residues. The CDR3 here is CASSLSGKDTDTQYF. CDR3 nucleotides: TGTGCCAGCAGCTTAAGTGGGAAGGACACAGATACGCAGTATTTT.

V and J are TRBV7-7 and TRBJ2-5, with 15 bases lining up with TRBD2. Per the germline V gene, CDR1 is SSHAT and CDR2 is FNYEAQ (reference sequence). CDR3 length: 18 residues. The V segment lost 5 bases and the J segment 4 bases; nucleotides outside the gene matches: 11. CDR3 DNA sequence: TGTGCCAGCAGCCCTGGACTAGCGGGAGGGCCAGGTTCAGAGACCCAGTACTTC. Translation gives CASSPGLAGGPGSETQYF.

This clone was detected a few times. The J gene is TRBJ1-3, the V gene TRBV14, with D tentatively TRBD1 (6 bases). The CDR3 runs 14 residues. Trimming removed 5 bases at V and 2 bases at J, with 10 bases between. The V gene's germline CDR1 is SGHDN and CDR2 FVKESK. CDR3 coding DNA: TGTGCCAGCAGCGCCAGGACAGCTGGAAACACCATATATTTT. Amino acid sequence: CASSARTAGNTIYF.

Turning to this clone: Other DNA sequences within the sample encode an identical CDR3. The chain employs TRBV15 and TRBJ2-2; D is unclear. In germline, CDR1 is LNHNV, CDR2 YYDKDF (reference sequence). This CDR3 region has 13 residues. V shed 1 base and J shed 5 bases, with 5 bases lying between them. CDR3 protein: CATSRAGTGELFF. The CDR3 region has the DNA TGTGCCACCAGCAGAGCCGGTACCGGGGAGCTGTTTTTT.

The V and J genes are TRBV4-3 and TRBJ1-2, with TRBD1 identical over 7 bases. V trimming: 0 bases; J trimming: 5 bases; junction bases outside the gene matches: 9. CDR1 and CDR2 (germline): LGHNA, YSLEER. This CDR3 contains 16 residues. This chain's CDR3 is CASSQEGGLGGYGYTF. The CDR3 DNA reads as TGCGCCAGCAGCCAAGAAGGGGGCCTCGGAGGGTATGGCTACACCTTC.

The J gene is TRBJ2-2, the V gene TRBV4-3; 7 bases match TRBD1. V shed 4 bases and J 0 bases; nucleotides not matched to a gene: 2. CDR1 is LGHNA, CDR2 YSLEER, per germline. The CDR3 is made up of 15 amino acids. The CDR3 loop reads CASSRDSTNTGELFF. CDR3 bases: TGCGCCAGCAGCCGGGACAGCACGAACACCGGGGAGCTGTTTTTT.

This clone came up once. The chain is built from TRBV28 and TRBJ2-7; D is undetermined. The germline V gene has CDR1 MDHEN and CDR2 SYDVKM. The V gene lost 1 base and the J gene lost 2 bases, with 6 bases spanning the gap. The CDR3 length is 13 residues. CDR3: CASSLSSPYEQYF. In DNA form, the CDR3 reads TGTGCCAGCAGTTTATCCAGCCCCTACGAGCAGTACTTC.

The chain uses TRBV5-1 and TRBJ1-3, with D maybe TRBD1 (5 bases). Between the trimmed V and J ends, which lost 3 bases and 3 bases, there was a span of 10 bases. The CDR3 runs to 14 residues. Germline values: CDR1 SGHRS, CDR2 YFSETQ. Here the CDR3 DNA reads TGCGCCAGCAGCTCGACAGTTGGTGGAAACACCATATATTTT. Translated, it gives CASSSTVGGNTIYF. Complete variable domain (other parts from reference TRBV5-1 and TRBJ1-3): KAGVTQTPRYLIKTRGQQVTLSCSPISGHRSVSWYQQTPGQGLQFLFEYFSETQRNKGNFPGRFSGRQFSNSRSEMNVSTLELGDSALYLCASSSTVGGNTIYFGEGSWLTVV.

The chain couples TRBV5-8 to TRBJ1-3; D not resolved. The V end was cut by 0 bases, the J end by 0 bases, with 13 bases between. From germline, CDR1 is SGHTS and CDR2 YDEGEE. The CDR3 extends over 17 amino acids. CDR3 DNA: TGTGCCAGCAGCTTGGCCACGGACGGTAGCTCTGGAAACACCATATATTTT. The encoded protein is CASSLATDGSSGNTIYF.